This entry concerns a single T cell receptor (beta chain). These data originate in a study of OX40 agonist ivuxolimab in advanced cancers. About the study: Clinicians treated patients with ivuxolimab, an agonistic anti-OX40 (CD134) antibody.

The assay was immunoSEQ multiplex PCR, and TCRdb's table has in-frame clones only and misses some. The table shows around 74,000 clones, with over 75% occurring only once. Germline V gene sequence: CDR1 SGHNT, CDR2 YYREEE (reference sequence). The CDR3 runs to 13 residues. V trimming: 5 bases; J trimming: 5 bases; junction bases outside the gene matches: 5. The sequencing used CD4+ or CD8+ T cells sorted from blood, collected in a trial of the OX40 agonist ivuxolimab. The gene calls are TRBV5-4 and TRBJ1-1; TRBD1 agrees at 8 bases. The TCR was taken from an adult with an advanced solid tumor such as melanoma, head and neck, liver or kidney cancer. CDR3 protein: CASSKDRETEAFF. DNA of the CDR3: TGTGCCAGCAGTAAGGACAGGGAGACTGAAGCTTTCTTT.